One and the same sample provided the 6 T cell receptor beta chains below, sequenced in a study of cytomegalovirus exposure and HLA in healthy donors. The PCR used 60 Vbeta and 13 Jbeta primers. Clones were read by immunoSEQ multiplex PCR, and TCRdb kept only the in-frame ones, dropping some. The sample lists some 120,000 clones, approximately 78% seen once, with about 1.8% in the top ten. Sequencing was performed on PBMCs. These receptors were obtained from a man aged 35-49 years in good health and CMV-seronegative.

The count of this clone is one. This rearrangement joins TRBV7-9 to TRBJ2-7, with unresolved D. The CDR3 is 15 residues long. Germline V lookup: CDR1 SEHNR, CDR2 FQNEAQ (reference sequence). With 5 bases removed from V and 0 bases from J, the gap between germline ends came to 14 bases. CDR3 sequence: CASSPDGWSSYEQYF. In DNA, the CDR3 is TGTGCCAGCAGCCCCGACGGCTGGAGCTCCTACGAGCAGTACTTC.

The chain couples TRBV19 to TRBJ2-3; 8 bases are shared with TRBD1. This CDR3 has 15 amino acids. Germline lookup yields CDR1 LNHDA and CDR2 SQIVND (reference sequence). Trimming cost V 3 bases and J 4 bases; bases outside gene matches: 6. The CDR3 nucleotides are TGTGCCAGTAGTATGGGGCAGGGGGCCCCAGATACGCAGTATTTT. Translation gives CASSMGQGAPDTQYF.

This clone has only a few counts. The chain joins TRBV7-2 to TRBJ1-5, with 7 nucleotides matching TRBD1. V trimming: 5 bases; J trimming: 3 bases; junction bases outside the gene matches: 4. The CDR3 runs to 14 residues. The germline V gene has CDR1 SGHTA and CDR2 FQGNSA. CDR3 sequence (DNA): TGTGCCAGCAGCACCACAGGGGCCAATCAGCCCCAGCATTTT. Amino acid sequence: CASSTTGANQPQHF. The whole variable domain, remainder taken from reference TRBV7-2 and TRBJ1-5, is GAGVSQSPSNKVTEKGKDVELRCDPISGHTALYWYRQSLGQGLEFLIYFQGNSAPDKSGLPSDRFSAERTGGSVSTLTIQRTQQEDSAVYLCASSTTGANQPQHFGDGTRLSIL.

V usage is TRBV7-9 and J usage is TRBJ2-3; 8 bases are shared with TRBD2. Germline V gene sequence: CDR1 SEHNR, CDR2 FQNEAQ (reference sequence). J lost 8 bases, V lost 5 bases, and 3 bases had no gene match. This CDR3 is 12 amino acids long. CDR3 in amino acids: CASSPAGGTQYF. CDR3 DNA: TGTGCCAGCAGCCCGGCGGGAGGTACGCAGTATTTT. Full variable domain (rest looked up from reference TRBV7-9 and TRBJ2-3): DTGVSQNPRHKITKRGQNVTFRCDPISEHNRLYWYRQTLGQGPEFLTYFQNEAQLEKSRLLSDRFSAERPKGSFSTLEIQRTEQGDSAMYLCASSPAGGTQYFGPGTRLTVL.

This clone was detected only a few times. The genes are TRBV7-6 and TRBJ2-7, with 10 bases lining up with TRBD2. Germline CDR1 reads SGHVS; CDR2 reads FNYEAQ. V trimming: 5 bases; J trimming: 6 bases; junction bases outside the gene matches: 13. The CDR3 runs to 16 residues. CDR3 sequence (DNA): TGTGCCAGCAGCCAAACTAGCGGGGTTCCCCTCGGCGAGCAGTACTTC. This encodes CASSQTSGVPLGEQYF. The whole variable domain, filled in from reference TRBV7-6 and TRBJ2-7, reads GAGVSQSPRYKVTKRGQDVALRCDPISGHVSLYWYRQALGQGPEFLTYFNYEAQQDKSGLPNDRFSAERPEGSISTLTIQRTEQRDSAMYRCASSQTSGVPLGEQYFGPGTRLTVT.

CDR3 bases: TGTGCCAGCAGTTACGTAATAGCGGGACGCCAAGAGACCCAGTACTTC. Amino acid sequence: CASSYVIAGRQETQYF. The gene calls are TRBV6-6 and TRBJ2-5; TRBD2 matches at 8 bases. The CDR3 consists of 16 residues. CDR1 and CDR2 from the germline V gene are MNHNY and SVGAGI (reference sequence). V lost 2 bases to trimming and J lost 1 base; unmatched junction nucleotides: 6.